The 9 T cell receptor beta chains below all came from one sample that was sequenced in a study of beta chain features in type 1 diabetes. cDNA synthesis used the whole RNA isolate, giving expressed TCRB sequences. Data came from immunoSEQ multiplex PCR; TCRdb stores just in-frame clones and leaves some out. In the table there are some 160,000 clones, over 7.5% of which are singletons. Sequencing was carried out using central memory CD4+ T cells from blood. The source of these receptors is a woman aged 18 to 35 in good health.

This clone was seen more than once but under ten times. V usage is TRBV4-2 and J usage is TRBJ2-3, with 12 bases lining up with TRBD2. Losses at the gene ends were 3 bases for V and 7 bases for J; bases not matched to a gene: 8. The CDR3 is 16 residues long. The germline CDR1 and CDR2 sequences are LGHNA and YNFKEQ. DNA for the CDR3: TGTGCCAGCAGCCAGGGGCCTAGCGGGGGGGCTTATACGCAGTATTTT. Amino acid sequence: CASSQGPSGGAYTQYF.

This clone has more than one count but fewer than ten. The junction and the germline gene differ at one end; a read error may be behind it. The chain joins TRBV30 to TRBJ2-7; 11 bases map to TRBD1. The germline CDR1 and CDR2 sequences are GTSNPN and SVGIG (reference sequence). The CDR3 is 15 amino acids. The CDR3, as DNA: TGTGCCTGGAGCCCTGGACAGGGGGCCTCCCACGAGCAGTACTTC. Translated: CAWSPGQGASHEQYF.

This clone was seen more than once but under ten times. The V and J genes are TRBV30 and TRBJ1-4; no clear D. The V end was cut by 0 bases, the J end by 3 bases, with 8 bases between. Per germline, CDR1 GTSNPN and CDR2 SVGIG (reference sequence). CDR3 length: 14 amino acids. CDR3 nucleotides: TGTGCCTGGAGTGTCTGGCAGGCTAATGAAAAACTGTTTTTT. Translating gives CAWSVWQANEKLFF.

V usage is TRBV7-2 and J usage is TRBJ2-2; 7 bases agree with TRBD2. The germline V gene has CDR1 SGHTA and CDR2 FQGNSA. This CDR3 contains 15 residues. V gave up 8 bases and J gave up 4 bases; unmatched junction bases: 10. The chain's CDR3 is CASRRAGDATGELFF. The CDR3 nucleotides are TGTGCCAGCCGTAGGGCGGGGGATGCCACCGGGGAGCTGTTTTTT.

This rearrangement joins TRBV7-6 to TRBJ2-2; D gene unclear. The CDR3 covers 14 residues. Trimming left V 2 bases short and J 3 bases short, with 7 bases between. Germline V gene data show CDR1 as SGHVS and CDR2 as FNYEAQ. This chain's CDR3 is CASSLTRDTGELFF. Here the CDR3 DNA reads TGTGCCAGCAGCTTAACCCGGGACACCGGGGAGCTGTTTTTT.

The genes are TRBV7-2 and TRBJ2-7, with TRBD1 identical over 8 bases. This CDR3 has 14 amino acids. Germline assignment: CDR1 SGHTA and CDR2 FQGNSA. The V and J ends lost 3 bases and 2 bases, in that order; junction bases with no gene match: 3. CDR3 protein: CASSFGTGTYEQYF. In nucleotides, the CDR3 is TGTGCCAGCAGCTTCGGGACAGGAACCTACGAGCAGTACTTC.

V is TRBV7-9 and J is TRBJ2-1; 8 nucleotides line up with TRBD2. The CDR3 contains 15 residues. After removal of 5 bases from V and 3 bases from J, the junction contained 6 bases not matched to a gene. The germline V gene has CDR1 SEHNR and CDR2 FQNEAQ (reference sequence). The CDR3 region is CASSNSGTNYNEQFF. In DNA, the CDR3 is TGTGCCAGCAGCAATAGCGGGACAAACTACAATGAGCAGTTCTTC.

This clone has a handful of counts. DNA for the CDR3: TGTGCCTGGTCCGGGGGGCGAAACGAGCAGTACTTC. Amino acids: CAWSGGRNEQYF. The rearrangement links TRBV30 to TRBJ2-7; D is perhaps TRBD2 (7 bases). Between the trimmed V and J ends, which lost 5 bases and 5 bases, there was a span of 13 bases. This CDR3 has 12 residues. Germline CDR1 is GTSNPN and CDR2 is SVGIG (reference sequence).

The rearrangement joins TRBV7-2 to TRBJ1-1; maybe TRBD1 (5 bases). The length of the CDR3 is 13 residues. V lost 5 bases to trimming and J lost 0 bases, with 7 bases between them. Germline CDR1 is SGHTA and CDR2 is FQGNSA. For the CDR3, the DNA is TGTGCCAGCAGCAAACAGGTGAACACTGAAGCTTTCTTT. Its protein is CASSKQVNTEAFF. Full variable domain (remainder filled in from reference TRBV7-2 and TRBJ1-1): GAGVSQSPSNKVTEKGKDVELRCDPISGHTALYWYRQSLGQGLEFLIYFQGNSAPDKSGLPSDRFSAERTGGSVSTLTIQRTQQEDSAVYLCASSKQVNTEAFFGQGTRLTVV.